These T cell receptor beta chains were read from a single sample in a study of OX40 agonist ivuxolimab in advanced cancers. The method was immunoSEQ multiplex PCR; TCRdb's version includes in-frame clones alone and lacks a portion of them. This table has some 87,000 clones, about 88% appearing once. The material was CD4+ or CD8+ T cells sorted from blood, obtained in a trial of the OX40 agonist ivuxolimab. All receptors come from an adult with an advanced solid tumor such as melanoma, head and neck, liver or kidney cancer. CDR3s include the opening cysteine and the closing phenylalanine or tryptophan. A D gene is named only where the DNA matches it firmly. Clone size is stated in some rows and not others, as once, few, many or a class when expanded.

j_call	clone_size	d_call	v_call	cdr3_nt	cdr3_aa
TRBJ1-2	once	.	TRBV15	TGTGCCACCAGCAGTGAAACGACTTCCCCACTTTATGGCTACACCTTC	CATSSETTSPLYGYTF
TRBJ2-7	.	.	TRBV10-3	TGTGCCATCAGTGAGTCGAATGTGCGGGTTCCCGGCGACGAGCAGTACTTC	CAISESNVRVPGDEQYF
TRBJ1-1	.	TRBD1	TRBV5-6	TGTGCCAGCAGCCTGGGACAGTCGAACACTGAAGCTTTCTTT	CASSLGQSNTEAFF
TRBJ2-1	.	TRBD2	TRBV7-9	TGTGCCAGCAGCTCCGGACTAGCGGGAGTGAGTGAGCAGTTCTTC	CASSSGLAGVSEQFF
TRBJ2-2	.	TRBD1	TRBV5-4	TGTGCCAGCAGCTGGGGGACAGGGGGCACCGGGGAGCTGTTTTTT	CASSWGTGGTGELFF
TRBJ1-1	.	TRBD1	TRBV7-8	TGTGCCAGCAGCCCGATTTCGCCCGGGACAGACAACACTGAAGCTTTCTTT	CASSPISPGTDNTEAFF
TRBJ2-3	.	.	TRBV30	TGTGCCTGGAGTGTAGGATTCGGGCACGGATACACAGATACGCAGTATTTT	CAWSVGFGHGYTDTQYF
TRBJ1-2	.	TRBD1	TRBV5-5	TGTGCCAGCAGCTTCCGGGACAGGGGATTCCCACCCGACGTGGGCTACACCTTC	CASSFRDRGFPPDVGYTF
TRBJ1-6	.	TRBD1	TRBV30	TGTGCCTGGAGTGTACAGGGGGATTCACCCCTCCACTTT	CAWSVQGDSPLHF
TRBJ1-2	once	.	TRBV30	TGTGCCTGGAGTGTACCGGGGGGGCATCTCTATGGCTACACCTTC	CAWSVPGGHLYGYTF
TRBJ2-1	.	TRBD2	TRBV10-3	TGTGCCATCAGTGAGCGGACTAGCTCCCCGCCGGATGAGCAGTTCTTC	CAISERTSSPPDEQFF
TRBJ2-2	.	.	TRBV7-7	TGTGCCAGCAGCTCCATTCAGGGGATCGGCGGGGAGCTGTTTTTT	CASSSIQGIGGELFF
TRBJ1-6	.	TRBD1	TRBV7-6	TGTGCCAGCAGCTTAGTGCAGGGGGCTGGCAATTCACCCCTCCACTTT	CASSLVQGAGNSPLHF
TRBJ2-1	.	.	TRBV10-3	TGTGCCATCAGTGAACCCGGGTCCCCCTGGGGATCCTACAATGAGCAGTTCTTC	CAISEPGSPWGSYNEQFF
TRBJ2-5	.	TRBD1	TRBV6-6	TGTGCCAGCAGCCTCGACAGGGCCCAAGAGACCCAGTACTTC	CASSLDRAQETQYF
TRBJ1-5	.	TRBD1	TRBV7-2	TGTGCCAGCAGCCGGGGACAGGGGGTAAATCAGCCCCAGCATTTT	CASSRGQGVNQPQHF
TRBJ2-7	.	.	TRBV6-1	TGTGCCAGCAGCTACCCCGGACAGCCTACCTACGAGCAGTACTTC	CASSYPGQPTYEQYF
TRBJ1-2	.	TRBD1	TRBV4-2	TGTGCCAGCAGCCAAGAGACCCAGGGGGTATTAGGCTACACCTTC	CASSQETQGVLGYTF
TRBJ2-1	few	TRBD2	TRBV6-1	TGTGCCAGCAGGGAGCGGGGAAGCTCCTACAATGAGCAGTTCTTC	CASRERGSSYNEQFF
TRBJ2-1	once	TRBD2	TRBV9	TGTGCCAGCAGCGTAGAAATAGCGGGGTACTACAATGAGCAGTTCTTC	CASSVEIAGYYNEQFF
TRBJ1-5	.	TRBD1	TRBV6-5	TGTGCCAGCAGTCGGACAGGGAATCAGCCCCAGCATTTT	CASSRTGNQPQHF
TRBJ1-2	once	.	TRBV5-1	TGCGCCAGCAGCGGGACGGGCCCACCGGGCTACACCTTC	CASSGTGPPGYTF
TRBJ2-3	.	.	TRBV30	TGTGCCTGCGCGACGTCAGATACGCAGTATTTT	CACATSDTQYF
TRBJ1-5	.	.	TRBV18	TGTGCCACCGCTCGGGACACCAATCAGCCCCAGCATTTT	CATARDTNQPQHF
TRBJ2-3	few	TRBD1	TRBV7-9	TGTGCCAGCAGCTTAGGGGACAGCGCAGATACGCAGTATTTT	CASSLGDSADTQYF
TRBJ2-5	.	.	TRBV4-2	TGTGCCAGCAGTATAGCGGAGGGCCGGGATGGGGAGACCCAGTACTTC	CASSIAEGRDGETQYF
TRBJ1-2	.	TRBD1	TRBV11-3	TGTGCCAGCAGCTTAGGAGAGGGGGCGGACGGTGAATGCTACACCTTC	CASSLGEGADGECYTF
TRBJ2-7	.	TRBD1	TRBV11-2	TGTGCCAGCAGCTTAGGGATTGGGACAGGGAACAGCGAGCAGTACTTC	CASSLGIGTGNSEQYF
TRBJ1-5	.	.	TRBV11-2	TGTGCCAGCAGCTTAGGGTCAGGGGAGAACCAGCCCCAGCATTTT	CASSLGSGENQPQHF
TRBJ2-2	few	.	TRBV7-9	TGTGCCAGCAGCTTAGTGTCCGGGGAGCTGTTTTTT	CASSLVSGELFF
TRBJ1-2	.	.	TRBV5-4	TGTGCCAGCAGCCCGATAGGACCCGGAAACTATGGCTACACCTTC	CASSPIGPGNYGYTF
TRBJ2-3	.	.	TRBV5-1	TGCGCCAGCAGCTTGGTTAGAAGCACAGATACGCAGTATTTT	CASSLVRSTDTQYF
TRBJ1-1	.	.	TRBV6-1	TGTGCCAGCAGTGACGCCTTAGGGTTGAGCACTGAAGCTTTCTTT	CASSDALGLSTEAFF
TRBJ2-7	.	.	TRBV21-1	TGTGCCAGCAGCAAAGCGCTTTCGAAGACAGGGGGCATTAGGTCCTACGAGCAGTACTTC	CASSKALSKTGGIRSYEQYF
TRBJ2-7	.	TRBD1	TRBV20-1	TGCAGTGCACAGGGGGCCTACGAGCAGTACTTC	CSAQGAYEQYF
TRBJ1-1	.	.	TRBV2	TGTGCCAGCAGTTATATTGGACGTAGTACTGAAGCTTTCTTT	CASSYIGRSTEAFF
TRBJ2-1	.	.	TRBV6-1	TGTGCCAGCAGTTACGGGGTGGGATTGTTCTTC	CASSYGVGLFF
TRBJ1-4	.	.	TRBV10-3	TGTGCCATCAGTGACGGCGGGGCTAATGAAAAACTGTTTTTT	CAISDGGANEKLFF
TRBJ2-7	.	.	TRBV4-2	TGTGCCAGCAGCCTTTCGACTACCAGCTCCTACGAGCAGTACTTC	CASSLSTTSSYEQYF
TRBJ1-5	.	TRBD1	TRBV6-1	TGTGCCAGCAGTGTGGGGACAGTGGGCTTGCAGCCCCAGCATTTT	CASSVGTVGLQPQHF
TRBJ2-1	.	TRBD2	TRBV14	TGTGCCAGCAGCCAAGATCTAAGGCGGCTAGCGGGATTGCCCAATGAGCAGTTCTTC	CASSQDLRRLAGLPNEQFF
TRBJ1-2	.	.	TRBV6-5	TGTGCCAGCAAACAGGGACCCTATGGCTACACCTTC	CASKQGPYGYTF
TRBJ1-3	.	.	TRBV5-4	TGTGCCAGCAGCACAATCAATCAGGGGCCCTCTGGAAACACCATATATTTT	CASSTINQGPSGNTIYF
TRBJ1-1	.	.	TRBV5-1	TGCGCCAGCAGCTTGGAGAGGATTAACACTGAAGCTTTCTTT	CASSLERINTEAFF
TRBJ1-5	.	.	TRBV14	TGTGCCAGCAGCCAAGATGCAGAAAGGAGCAATCAGCCCCAGCATTTT	CASSQDAERSNQPQHF
TRBJ2-7	once	.	TRBV6-1	TGTGCCAGCAGTGATACTAGAAGCGAGCAGTACTTC	CASSDTRSEQYF
TRBJ1-5	once	.	TRBV19	TGTGCCAGTAGTATTTTCCAGACCAATCAGCCCCAGCATTTT	CASSIFQTNQPQHF
TRBJ2-7	once	.	TRBV7-2	TGTGCCAGCAGCTTACCTCAAGTAGTCCACGAGCAGTACTTC	CASSLPQVVHEQYF
TRBJ1-5	.	.	TRBV19	TGTGCCAGTAGTATGTCTGGGTTAGGGAGCAATCAGCCCCAGCATTTT	CASSMSGLGSNQPQHF
TRBJ2-1	.	TRBD1	TRBV6-5	TGTGCCAGCAGTTACAGGGGGCTATACAATGAGCAGTTCTTC	CASSYRGLYNEQFF
TRBJ2-7	.	.	TRBV11-2	TGTGCCAGCAGCCTCCAGGGGTCAATGTCCTACGAGCAGTACTTC	CASSLQGSMSYEQYF